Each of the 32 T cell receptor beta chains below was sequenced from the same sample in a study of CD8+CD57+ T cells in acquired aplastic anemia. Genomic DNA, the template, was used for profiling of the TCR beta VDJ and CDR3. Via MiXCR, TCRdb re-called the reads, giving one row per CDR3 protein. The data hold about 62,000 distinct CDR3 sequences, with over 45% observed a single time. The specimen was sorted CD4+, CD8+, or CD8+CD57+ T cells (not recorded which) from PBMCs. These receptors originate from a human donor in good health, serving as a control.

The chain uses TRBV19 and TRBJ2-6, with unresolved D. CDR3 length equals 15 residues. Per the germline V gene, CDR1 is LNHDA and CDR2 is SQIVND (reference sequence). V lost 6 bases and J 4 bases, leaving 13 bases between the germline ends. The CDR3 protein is CASRTDPRGANVLTF. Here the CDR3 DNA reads TGTGCCAGTAGGACGGACCCTCGGGGGGCCAACGTCCTGACTTTC.

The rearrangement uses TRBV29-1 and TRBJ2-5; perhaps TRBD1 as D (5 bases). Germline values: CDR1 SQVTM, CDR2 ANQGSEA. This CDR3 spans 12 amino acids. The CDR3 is CNCQGSGETQYF. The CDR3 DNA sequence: TGCAACTGCCAGGGTTCGGGAGAGACCCAGTACTTC.

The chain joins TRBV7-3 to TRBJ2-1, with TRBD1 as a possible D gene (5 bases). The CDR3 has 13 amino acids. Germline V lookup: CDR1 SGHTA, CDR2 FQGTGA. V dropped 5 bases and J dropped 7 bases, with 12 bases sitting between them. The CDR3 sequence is CASSASPGNEQFF. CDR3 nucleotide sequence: TGTGCCAGCAGCGCCTCTCCAGGGAATGAGCAGTTCTTC.

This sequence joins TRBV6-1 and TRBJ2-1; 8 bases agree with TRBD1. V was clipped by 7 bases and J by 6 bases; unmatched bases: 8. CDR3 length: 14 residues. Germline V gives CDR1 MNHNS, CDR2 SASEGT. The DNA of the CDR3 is TGTGCCAGCACCCGGACAGGGACGGGCAATGAGCAGTTCTTC. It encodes CASTRTGTGNEQFF.

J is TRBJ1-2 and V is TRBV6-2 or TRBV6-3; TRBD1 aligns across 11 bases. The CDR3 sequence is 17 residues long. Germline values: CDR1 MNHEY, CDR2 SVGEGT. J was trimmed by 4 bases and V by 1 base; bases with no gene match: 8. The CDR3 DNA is TGTGCCAGCAGTTACTACAGAGCCGGGACAGGGGGCTATGGCTACACCTTC. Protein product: CASSYYRAGTGGYGYTF.

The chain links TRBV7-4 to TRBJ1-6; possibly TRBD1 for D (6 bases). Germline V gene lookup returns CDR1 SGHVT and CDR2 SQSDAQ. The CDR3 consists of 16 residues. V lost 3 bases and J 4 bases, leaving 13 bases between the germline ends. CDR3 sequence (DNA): TGTGCCAGCAGCTTGGACAGATGGACTTATAATTCACCCCTCCACTTT. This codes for CASSLDRWTYNSPLHF.

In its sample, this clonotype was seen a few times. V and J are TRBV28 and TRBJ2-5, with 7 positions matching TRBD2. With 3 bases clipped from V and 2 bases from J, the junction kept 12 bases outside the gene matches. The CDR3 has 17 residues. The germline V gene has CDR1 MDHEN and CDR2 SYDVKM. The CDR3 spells CASSFFFLTGGQETQYF. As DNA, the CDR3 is TGTGCCAGCAGTTTTTTTTTCCTAACGGGAGGTCAAGAGACCCAGTACTTC.

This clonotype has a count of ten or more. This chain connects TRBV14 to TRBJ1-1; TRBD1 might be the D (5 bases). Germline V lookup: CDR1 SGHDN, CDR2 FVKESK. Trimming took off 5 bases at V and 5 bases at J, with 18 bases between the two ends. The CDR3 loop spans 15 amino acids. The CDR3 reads CASSWEAGQMTEAFF. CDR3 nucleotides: TGTGCCAGCAGCTGGGAGGCAGGGCAGATGACTGAAGCTTTCTTT. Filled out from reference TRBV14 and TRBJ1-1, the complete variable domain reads EAGVTQFPSHSVIEKGQTVTLRCDPISGHDNLYWYRRVMGKEIKFLLHFVKESKQDESGMPNNRFLAERTGGTYSTLKVQPAELEDSGVYFCASSWEAGQMTEAFFGQGTRLTVV.

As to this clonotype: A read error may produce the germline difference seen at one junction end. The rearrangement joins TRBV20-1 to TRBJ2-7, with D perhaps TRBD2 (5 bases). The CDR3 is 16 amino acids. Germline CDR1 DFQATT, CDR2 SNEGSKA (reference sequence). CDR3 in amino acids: CSARHFQGKTDCEQCF. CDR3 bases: TGCAGTGCTAGACATTTCCAAGGCAAAACGGACTGCGAGCAGTGCTTC.

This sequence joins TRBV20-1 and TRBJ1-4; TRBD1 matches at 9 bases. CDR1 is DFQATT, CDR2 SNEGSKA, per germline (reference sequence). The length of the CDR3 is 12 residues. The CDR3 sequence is CCPGQGGEKLFF. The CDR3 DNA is TGCTGTCCGGGACAGGGAGGAGAAAAACTGTTTTTT.

The CDR3 DNA sequence: TGCGCCAGCAGTGAGGGGGGTGTCACCGTCCTGACTTTC. Encoded protein: CASSEGGVTVLTF. The rearrangement joins TRBV10-2 to TRBJ2-6; D could derive from TRBD1 or TRBD2 (5 bases each). V dropped 2 bases and J dropped 12 bases, with 11 bases sitting between them. This CDR3 has 13 amino acids. Per the germline V gene, CDR1 is WSHSY and CDR2 is SAAADI.

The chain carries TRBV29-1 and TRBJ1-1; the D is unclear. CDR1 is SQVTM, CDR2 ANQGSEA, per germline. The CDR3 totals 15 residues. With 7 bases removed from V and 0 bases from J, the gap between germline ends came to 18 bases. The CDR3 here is CSENGPLYLNTEAFF. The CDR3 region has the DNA TGCAGCGAAAACGGACCGCTTTACCTGAACACTGAAGCTTTCTTT.

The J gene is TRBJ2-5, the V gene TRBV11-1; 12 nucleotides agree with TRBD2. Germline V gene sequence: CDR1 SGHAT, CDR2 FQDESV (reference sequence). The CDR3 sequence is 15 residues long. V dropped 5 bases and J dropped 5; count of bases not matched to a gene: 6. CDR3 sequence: CASSTGLAGGETQYF. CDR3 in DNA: TGTGCCAGCAGCACGGGACTAGCGGGCGGGGAGACCCAGTACTTC. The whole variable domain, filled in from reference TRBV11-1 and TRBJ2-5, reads EAEVAQSPRYKITEKSQAVAFWCDPISGHATLYWYRQILGQGPELLVQFQDESVVDDSQLPKDRFSAERLKGVDSTLKIQPAELGDSAMYLCASSTGLAGGETQYFGPGTRLLVL.

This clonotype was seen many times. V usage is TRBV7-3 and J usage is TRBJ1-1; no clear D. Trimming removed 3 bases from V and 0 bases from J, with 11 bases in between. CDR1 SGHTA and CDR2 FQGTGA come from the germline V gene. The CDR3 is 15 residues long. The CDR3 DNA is TGTGCCAGCAGCTTGGGTACAAACATGAACACTGAAGCTTTCTTT. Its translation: CASSLGTNMNTEAFF. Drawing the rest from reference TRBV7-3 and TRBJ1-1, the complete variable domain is GAGVSQTPSNKVTEKGKYVELRCDPISGHTALYWYRQSLGQGPEFLIYFQGTGAADDSGLPNDRFFAVRPEGSVSTLKIQRTERGDSAVYLCASSLGTNMNTEAFFGQGTRLTVV.

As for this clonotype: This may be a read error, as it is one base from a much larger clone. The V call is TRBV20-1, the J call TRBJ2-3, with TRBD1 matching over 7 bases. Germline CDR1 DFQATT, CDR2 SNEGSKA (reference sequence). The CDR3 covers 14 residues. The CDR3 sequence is CGARPGGSADTQCF. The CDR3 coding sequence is TGCGGTGCGAGACCAGGGGGTTCAGCAGATACGCAGTGTTTT.

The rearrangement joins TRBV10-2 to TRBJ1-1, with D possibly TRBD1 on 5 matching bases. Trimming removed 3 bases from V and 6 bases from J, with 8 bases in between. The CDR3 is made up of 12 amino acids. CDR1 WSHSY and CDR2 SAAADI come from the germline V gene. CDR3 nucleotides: TGCGCCAGCAGTGAAAGGGGCGCTGAAGCTTTCTTT. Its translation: CASSERGAEAFF.

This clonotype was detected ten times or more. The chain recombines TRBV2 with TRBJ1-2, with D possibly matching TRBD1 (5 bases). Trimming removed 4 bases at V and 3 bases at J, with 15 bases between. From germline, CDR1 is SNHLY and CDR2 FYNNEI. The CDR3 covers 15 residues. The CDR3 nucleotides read TGTGCCAGCAGTGGGGGGGGGTGGGGCGACTATGGCTACACCTTC. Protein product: CASSGGGWGDYGYTF.

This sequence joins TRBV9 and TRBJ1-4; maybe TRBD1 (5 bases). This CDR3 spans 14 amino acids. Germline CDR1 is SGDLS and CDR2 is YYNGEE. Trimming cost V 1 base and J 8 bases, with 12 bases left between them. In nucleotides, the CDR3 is TGTGCCAGCAGCGTATCCGGGGCGAAGGAAAAACTGTTTTTT. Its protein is CASSVSGAKEKLFF.

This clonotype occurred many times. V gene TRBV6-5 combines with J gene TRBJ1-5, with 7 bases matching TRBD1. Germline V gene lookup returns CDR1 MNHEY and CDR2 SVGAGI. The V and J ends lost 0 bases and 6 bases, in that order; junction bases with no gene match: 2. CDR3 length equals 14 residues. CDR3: CASSYSQGGQPQHF. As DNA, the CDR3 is TGTGCCAGCAGTTACTCCCAGGGGGGTCAGCCCCAGCATTTT.

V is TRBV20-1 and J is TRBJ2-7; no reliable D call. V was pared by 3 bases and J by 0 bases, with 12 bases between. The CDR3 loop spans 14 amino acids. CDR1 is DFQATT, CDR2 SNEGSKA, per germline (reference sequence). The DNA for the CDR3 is TGCAGTGCTAGCCGGACCGAGAGCTCCTACGAGCAGTACTTC. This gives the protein CSASRTESSYEQYF.

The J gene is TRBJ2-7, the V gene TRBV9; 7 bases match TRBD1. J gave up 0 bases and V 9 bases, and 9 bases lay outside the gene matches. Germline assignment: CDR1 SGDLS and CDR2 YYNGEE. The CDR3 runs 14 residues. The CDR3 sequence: CATDPGQSSYEQYF. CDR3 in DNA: TGTGCCACCGACCCGGGACAGAGCTCCTACGAGCAGTACTTC. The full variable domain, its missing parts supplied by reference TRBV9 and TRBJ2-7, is DSGVTQTPKHLITATGQRVTLRCSPRSGDLSVYWYQQSLDQGLQFLIQYYNGEERAKGNILERFSAQQFPDLHSELNLSSLELGDSALYFCATDPGQSSYEQYFGPGTRLTVT.

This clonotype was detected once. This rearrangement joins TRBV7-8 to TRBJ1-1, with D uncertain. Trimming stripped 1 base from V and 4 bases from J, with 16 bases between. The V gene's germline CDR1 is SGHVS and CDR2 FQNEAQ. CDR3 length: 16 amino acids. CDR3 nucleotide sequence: TGTGCCAGCAGCTTAGTATACGGCAGACGGGGCACTGAAGCTTTCTTT. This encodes CASSLVYGRRGTEAFF.

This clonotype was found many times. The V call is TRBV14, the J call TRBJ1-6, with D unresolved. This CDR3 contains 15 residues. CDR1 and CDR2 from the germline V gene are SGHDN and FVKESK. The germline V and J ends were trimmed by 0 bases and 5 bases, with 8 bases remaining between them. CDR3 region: CASSQDARNNSPLHF. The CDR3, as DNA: TGTGCCAGCAGCCAAGATGCCAGGAATAATTCACCCCTCCACTTT.

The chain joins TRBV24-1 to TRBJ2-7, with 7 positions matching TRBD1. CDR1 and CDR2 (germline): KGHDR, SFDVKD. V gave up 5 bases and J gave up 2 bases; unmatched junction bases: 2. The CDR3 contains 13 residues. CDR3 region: CATSATGAYEQYF. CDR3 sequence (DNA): TGTGCCACCAGTGCAACAGGGGCCTACGAGCAGTACTTC.

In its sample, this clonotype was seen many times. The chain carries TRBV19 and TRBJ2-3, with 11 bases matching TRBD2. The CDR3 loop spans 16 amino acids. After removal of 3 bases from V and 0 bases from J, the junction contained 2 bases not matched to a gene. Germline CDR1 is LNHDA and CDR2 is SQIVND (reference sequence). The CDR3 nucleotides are TGTGCCAGTAGTATGGCTAGCGGGAGGAGCACAGATACGCAGTATTTT. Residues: CASSMASGRSTDTQYF. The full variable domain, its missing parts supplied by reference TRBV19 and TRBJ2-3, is DGGITQSPKYLFRKEGQNVTLSCEQNLNHDAMYWYRQDPGQGLRLIYYSQIVNDFQKGDIAEGYSVSREKKESFPLTVTSAQKNPTAFYLCASSMASGRSTDTQYFGPGTRLTVL.

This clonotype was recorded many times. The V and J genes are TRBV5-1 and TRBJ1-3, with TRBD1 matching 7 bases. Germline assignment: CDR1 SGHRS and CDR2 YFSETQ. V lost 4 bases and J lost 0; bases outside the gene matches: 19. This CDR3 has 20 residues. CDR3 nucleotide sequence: TGCGCCAGCAGCCCCTCGCGGTTTGGACAGGCAGCTATCTCTGGAAACACCATATATTTT. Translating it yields CASSPSRFGQAAISGNTIYF. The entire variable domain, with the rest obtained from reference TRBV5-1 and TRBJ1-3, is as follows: KAGVTQTPRYLIKTRGQQVTLSCSPISGHRSVSWYQQTPGQGLQFLFEYFSETQRNKGNFPGRFSGRQFSNSRSEMNVSTLELGDSALYLCASSPSRFGQAAISGNTIYFGEGSWLTVV.

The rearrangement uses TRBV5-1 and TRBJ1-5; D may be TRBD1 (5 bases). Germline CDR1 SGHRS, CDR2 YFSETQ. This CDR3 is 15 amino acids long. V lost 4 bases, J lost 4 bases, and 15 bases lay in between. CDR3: CASSVTDSRNQPQHF. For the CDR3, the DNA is TGCGCCAGCAGCGTGACCGACAGCCGTAATCAGCCCCAGCATTTT.

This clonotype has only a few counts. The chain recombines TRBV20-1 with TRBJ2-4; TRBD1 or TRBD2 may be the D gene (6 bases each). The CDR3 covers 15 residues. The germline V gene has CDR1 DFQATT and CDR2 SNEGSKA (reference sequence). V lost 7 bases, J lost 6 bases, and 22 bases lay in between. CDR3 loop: CSVPPRRGQLNIQYF. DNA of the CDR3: TGCAGTGTCCCTCCCCGCCGGGGGCAGTTAAACATTCAGTACTTC.

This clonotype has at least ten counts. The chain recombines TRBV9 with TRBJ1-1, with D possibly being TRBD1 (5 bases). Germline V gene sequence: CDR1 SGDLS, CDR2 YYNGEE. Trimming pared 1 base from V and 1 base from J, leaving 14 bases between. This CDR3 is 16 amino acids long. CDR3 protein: CASSVLGEVANTEAFF. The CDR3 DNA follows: TGTGCCAGCAGCGTATTGGGGGAGGTGGCGAACACTGAAGCTTTCTTT.

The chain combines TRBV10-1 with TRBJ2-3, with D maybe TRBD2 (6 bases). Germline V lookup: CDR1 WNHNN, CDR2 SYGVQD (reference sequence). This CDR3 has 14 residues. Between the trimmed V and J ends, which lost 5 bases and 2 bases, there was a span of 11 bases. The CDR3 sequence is CASSPGANTDTQYF. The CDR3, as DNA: TGCGCCAGCAGTCCGGGAGCGAACACAGATACGCAGTATTTT.

The CDR3 DNA is TGCAGTGCTAGAGATTTTAAGAACCAATACAATGAGCAGTTCTTC. Protein product: CSARDFKNQYNEQFF. The chain links TRBV20-1 to TRBJ2-1; D not certain. V lost 0 bases to trimming and J lost 4 bases, with 13 bases between them. From germline, CDR1 is DFQATT and CDR2 SNEGSKA (reference sequence). CDR3 length: 15 amino acids.

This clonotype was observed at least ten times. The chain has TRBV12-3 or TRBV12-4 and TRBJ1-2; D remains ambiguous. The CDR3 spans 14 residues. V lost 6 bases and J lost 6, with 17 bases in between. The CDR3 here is CASRELTEANGYTF. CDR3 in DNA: TGTGCCAGCAGGGAACTCACAGAGGCCAATGGCTACACCTTC.